The next 24 T cell receptor beta chains were all read from a single sample in a study of Ad26.COV2.S vaccination and SARS-CoV-2 variants. The treatment here: about 20 received Ad26.COV2.S at low or high dose, single or two shots; 5 received placebo; per-sample allocation not given. The samples were gathered on day 63 after the first injection of vaccine or placebo. Assay: immunoSEQ multiplex PCR; the TCRdb copy retains only in-frame clones and omits some. The repertoire includes about 320,000 clones, around four fifths of them detected once, and 2% to 2.5% sits in the top ten. The sequencing used peripheral blood, collected in a trial of Ad26.COV2.S vaccine versus placebo. These receptors were collected from a person between 18 and 65 years old who received the Ad26.COV2.S COVID-19 vaccine or a placebo.

The chain carries TRBV27 and TRBJ1-2; D is perhaps TRBD1 (5 bases). The germline V and J ends were trimmed by 2 bases and 0 bases, with 10 bases remaining between them. The length of the CDR3 is 15 residues. Looked up from germline, CDR1 is MNHEY and CDR2 is SMNVEV (reference sequence). The CDR3 DNA sequence: TGTGCCAGCAGTTTAGGGACCCCTGCTAACTATGGCTACACCTTC. It translates to CASSLGTPANYGYTF.

Of note for this clone: It is likely a read error, because the conserved phenylalanine at the end of the CDR3 is missing. The limits of the CDR3 on the DNA are not certain, so only TCRdb's listed CDR3 is given. CDR3 sequence: CASSLGTDRILL. The gene calls are TRBV12-3 or TRBV12-4 and TRBJ1-2; the D call in the table, TRBD1, was not verified against the DNA. With termini counted, the CDR3 has 12 amino acids.

This clone has a handful of counts. The DNA for the CDR3 is TGTGCCAGCAGACTGGACAGAGATTCACCCCTCCACTTT. Translating it yields CASRLDRDSPLHF. The chain recombines TRBV28 with TRBJ1-6; D might be TRBD1 (6 bases). There are 13 residues in the CDR3. Per germline, CDR1 MDHEN and CDR2 SYDVKM. Trimming took 6 bases from V and 8 from J, leaving 11 bases between them.

The chain joins TRBV4-2 to TRBJ1-1; no firm D call. Germline CDR1 and CDR2: LGHNA and YNFKEQ. This CDR3 has 14 amino acids. V lost 4 bases and J lost 3, with 12 bases in between. CDR3 nucleotides: TGTGCCAGCAGCCGTGGGGAAAGGGACACTGAAGCTTTCTTT. This translates into CASSRGERDTEAFF.

The chain combines TRBV6-6 with TRBJ2-1; TRBD2 matches 9 bases. The CDR3 length is 16 residues. Germline V gene data show CDR1 as MNHNY and CDR2 as SVGAGI (reference sequence). Trimming cost V 5 bases and J 0 bases; bases outside gene matches: 5. For the CDR3, the DNA is TGTGCCAGCAGTGCCCTAGCGGGGAGCTCCTACAATGAGCAGTTCTTC. Protein: CASSALAGSSYNEQFF.

The rearrangement links TRBV7-9 to TRBJ2-7, with 9 bases that match TRBD2. Trimming cost V 4 bases and J 6 bases; bases outside gene matches: 4. The CDR3 extends over 13 amino acids. Per the germline V gene, CDR1 is SEHNR and CDR2 is FQNEAQ (reference sequence). CDR3 protein: CASSSQRGAEQYF. The CDR3 DNA reads TGTGCCAGCAGCTCTCAGCGGGGGGCCGAGCAGTACTTC.

The V and J genes are TRBV5-4 and TRBJ2-5, with 8 nucleotides matching TRBD2. Losses at the gene ends were 3 bases for V and 7 bases for J; bases not matched to a gene: 11. Germline V lookup: CDR1 SGHNT, CDR2 YYREEE (reference sequence). CDR3 length: 15 amino acids. DNA for the CDR3: TGTGCCAGCAGCTCCACAACTAGCGCGGGGGGGACCCAGTACTTC. Protein: CASSSTTSAGGTQYF.

The V call is TRBV24-1, the J call TRBJ1-2; possibly TRBD1 for D (5 bases). This CDR3 spans 13 amino acids. Germline V gives CDR1 KGHDR, CDR2 SFDVKD. V lost 5 bases and J 0 bases, leaving 6 bases between the germline ends. CDR3 nucleotides: TGTGCCACCAGTGGGACATCTAACTATGGCTACACCTTC. It translates to CATSGTSNYGYTF.

The table lists this clone with a few counts. The gene calls are TRBV25-1 and TRBJ1-5; no clear D gene. Trimming shortened V by 2 bases and J by 7 bases, and 6 bases separated the two germline ends. This CDR3 region has 12 residues. Per the germline V gene, CDR1 is MGHDK and CDR2 is SYGVNS. The CDR3 sequence is CASSEGRQPQHF. The CDR3 bases are TGTGCCAGCAGTGAAGGGCGGCAGCCCCAGCATTTT. The variable domain in full, with the rest retrieved from reference TRBV25-1 and TRBJ1-5, is EADIYQTPRYLVIGTGKKITLECSQTMGHDKMYWYQQDPGMELHLIHYSYGVNSTEKGDLSSESTVSRIRTEHFPLTLESARPSHTSQYLCASSEGRQPQHFGDGTRLSIL.

The V and J genes are TRBV14 and TRBJ1-1; no clear D gene. CDR1 SGHDN and CDR2 FVKESK come from the germline V gene. V was trimmed by 4 bases and J by 1 base, leaving 10 bases between them. CDR3 length: 14 residues. The CDR3 protein is CASSLSLSNTEAFF. The CDR3 nucleotides read TGTGCCAGCAGCCTCAGCTTATCGAACACTGAAGCTTTCTTT. Drawing the rest from reference TRBV14 and TRBJ1-1, the complete variable domain is EAGVTQFPSHSVIEKGQTVTLRCDPISGHDNLYWYRRVMGKEIKFLLHFVKESKQDESGMPNNRFLAERTGGTYSTLKVQPAELEDSGVYFCASSLSLSNTEAFFGQGTRLTVV.

V and J are TRBV11-2 and TRBJ1-3; D is possibly TRBD1 (5 bases). This CDR3 spans 15 amino acids. V was trimmed by 1 base and J by 1 base, leaving 8 bases between them. Per germline, CDR1 SGHAT and CDR2 FQNNGV. CDR3 in DNA: TGTGCCAGCAGCTTAGTCCAGGGTTCTGGAAACACCATATATTTT. This codes for CASSLVQGSGNTIYF. Filled out from reference TRBV11-2 and TRBJ1-3, the complete variable domain reads EAGVAQSPRYKIIEKRQSVAFWCNPISGHATLYWYQQILGQGPKLLIQFQNNGVVDDSQLPKDRFSAERLKGVDSTLKIQPAKLEDSAVYLCASSLVQGSGNTIYFGEGSWLTVV.

The CDR3 loop is CASSPPGLAELQGTQYF. The CDR3 DNA reads as TGTGCCAGCTCACCCCCGGGACTAGCAGAACTCCAGGGGACCCAGTACTTC. V is TRBV18 and J is TRBJ2-5; 9 nucleotides agree with TRBD2. The germline gives CDR1 KGHSH, CDR2 LQKENI. CDR3 length equals 17 residues. V lost 3 bases to trimming and J lost 7 bases; unmatched junction nucleotides: 15. Looking up the rest from reference TRBV18 and TRBJ2-5 gives the full variable domain: NAGVMQNPRHLVRRRGQEARLRCSPMKGHSHVYWYRQLPEEGLKFMVYLQKENIIDESGMPKERFSAEFPKEGPSILRIQQVVRGDSAAYFCASSPPGLAELQGTQYFGPGTRLLVL.

The rearrangement joins TRBV18 to TRBJ1-1; TRBD1 agrees at 7 bases. This CDR3 has 14 amino acids. With 5 bases clipped from V and 5 bases from J, the junction kept 8 bases outside the gene matches. Per the germline V gene, CDR1 is KGHSH and CDR2 is LQKENI. CDR3 DNA: TGTGCCAGCTCAGCACAGGGGACGGAGACTGAAGCTTTCTTT. It translates to CASSAQGTETEAFF. Filled out from reference TRBV18 and TRBJ1-1, the complete variable domain reads NAGVMQNPRHLVRRRGQEARLRCSPMKGHSHVYWYRQLPEEGLKFMVYLQKENIIDESGMPKERFSAEFPKEGPSILRIQQVVRGDSAAYFCASSAQGTETEAFFGQGTRLTVV.

The chain uses TRBV6-5 and TRBJ1-3; TRBD1 might be the D (6 bases). The V and J ends lost 2 bases and 4 bases respectively, with 12 bases between them. CDR1 is MNHEY and CDR2 is SVGAGI in the germline V gene. This CDR3 spans 15 amino acids. CDR3 sequence: CASSYEAGTGNTIYF. In nucleotides, the CDR3 is TGTGCCAGCAGTTACGAGGCCGGGACAGGAAACACCATATATTTT.

Here the CDR3 reads CASSFGNLVSYTF. The DNA of the CDR3 is TGTGCCAGCAGTTTTGGAAATCTCGTAAGCTACACCTTC. This chain links TRBV27 with TRBJ1-2; D remains unclear. The V gene lost 3 bases and the J gene lost 9 bases, with 14 bases spanning the gap. The CDR3 loop spans 13 amino acids. Germline V gene lookup returns CDR1 MNHEY and CDR2 SMNVEV (reference sequence).

The chain uses TRBV30 and TRBJ1-2, with TRBD1 matching over 9 bases. This CDR3 spans 13 amino acids. Unmatched junction bases numbered 9, after V lost 5 bases and J lost 8 bases. From germline, CDR1 is GTSNPN and CDR2 SVGIG (reference sequence). DNA of the CDR3: TGTGCCTGGGGGACAGGGATCATCTGGGGCTACACCTTC. As protein: CAWGTGIIWGYTF.

The chain employs TRBV7-8 and TRBJ1-4; 8 nucleotides match TRBD1. CDR3 length equals 14 residues. With 5 bases clipped from V and 7 bases from J, the junction kept 6 bases outside the gene matches. CDR1 and CDR2 from the germline V gene are SGHVS and FQNEAQ. The CDR3 DNA reads TGTGCCAGCAGCCCCAGGGGGCGTGCTGAAAAACTGTTTTTT. Protein: CASSPRGRAEKLFF.

V usage is TRBV5-1 and J usage is TRBJ2-1, with D possibly being TRBD1 (5 bases). The CDR3 has 13 amino acids. Germline V lookup: CDR1 SGHRS, CDR2 YFSETQ. V was pared by 5 bases and J by 7 bases, with 13 bases between. The CDR3: CASRRSGKNEQFF. In DNA form, the CDR3 reads TGCGCCAGCAGAAGGTCAGGGAAGAATGAGCAGTTCTTC.

The chain uses TRBV11-2 and TRBJ1-1, with 9 positions matching TRBD1. The germline V gene encodes CDR1 SGHAT and CDR2 FQNNGV. The CDR3 length is 16 residues. With 3 bases clipped from V and 1 base from J, the junction kept 6 bases outside the gene matches. CDR3 residues: CASSFPTGGWNTEAFF. The CDR3 region has the DNA TGTGCCAGCAGCTTTCCCACAGGGGGCTGGAACACTGAAGCTTTCTTT.

This chain uses TRBV27 with TRBJ2-7, with D hard to call. The CDR3 contains 14 residues. The V gene's germline CDR1 is MNHEY and CDR2 SMNVEV (reference sequence). Deletions cut 4 bases from V and 1 base from J, with 11 bases between. Here the CDR3 reads CASSSLRRSYEQYF. The DNA of the CDR3 is TGTGCCAGCAGTTCTTTGCGGCGGTCCTACGAGCAGTACTTC.

The rearrangement uses TRBV19 and TRBJ2-1; perhaps TRBD2 as D (6 bases). The CDR3 consists of 14 residues. CDR1 is LNHDA and CDR2 is SQIVND in the germline V gene (reference sequence). Trimming took off 1 base at V and 4 bases at J, with 8 bases between the two ends. CDR3 DNA sequence: TGTGCCAGTAGTATAGGGGACTCGTACAATGAGCAGTTCTTC. Protein: CASSIGDSYNEQFF.

The V call is TRBV6-6, the J call TRBJ1-3; D not resolved. This CDR3 region has 15 residues. V lost 7 bases, J lost 2 bases, and 15 bases lay in between. Germline V CDR1 and CDR2: MNHNY, SVGAGI (reference sequence). CDR3 loop: CASIQSGGPGNTIYF. Here the CDR3 DNA reads TGTGCCAGCATTCAATCGGGAGGGCCTGGAAACACCATATATTTT.

The V and J genes are TRBV9 and TRBJ2-6, with D perhaps matching TRBD1 (6 bases). Trimming took 0 bases from V and 4 from J, leaving 8 bases between them. This CDR3 spans 15 amino acids. The germline V gene encodes CDR1 SGDLS and CDR2 YYNGEE. The CDR3 spells CASSVDRVGANVLTF. The DNA of the CDR3 is TGTGCCAGCAGCGTAGACAGGGTCGGGGCCAACGTCCTGACTTTC.

This rearrangement joins TRBV15 to TRBJ2-3, with D maybe TRBD1 (5 bases). The length of the CDR3 is 15 residues. Trimming left V 0 bases short and J 4 bases short, with 11 bases between. Germline V gene lookup returns CDR1 LNHNV and CDR2 YYDKDF (reference sequence). The CDR3, as DNA: TGTGCCACCAGCAGAGAAAGGCAGGGCGCAGATACGCAGTATTTT. Its translation is CATSRERQGADTQYF. The variable domain in full, with the rest retrieved from reference TRBV15 and TRBJ2-3, is DAMVIQNPRYQVTQFGKPVTLSCSQTLNHNVMYWYQQKSSQAPKLLFHYYDKDFNNEADTPDNFQSRRPNTSFCFLDIRSPGLGDTAMYLCATSRERQGADTQYFGPGTRLTVL.